This paragraph reports one T cell receptor (beta chain). Its antigen is unknown. This entry comes from a study of beta chain features in type 1 diabetes. Study conclusions and caveats: PCR might favor shorter templates, but any such skew would affect patients and controls equally.

The CDR3 runs to 12 residues. From germline, CDR1 is MDHEN and CDR2 SYDVKM. V was cut by 2 bases and J by 8 bases, with 9 bases left in between. Expressed TCRB transcripts were sequenced after all isolated RNA was converted to cDNA. Some clones are missing from TCRdb's copy, which holds only in-frame ones; the method was immunoSEQ multiplex PCR. The sample lists about 180,000 clones, 13% occurring once. Researchers reported sorting CD4+ naive, central memory, regulatory and stem cell-like memory cells via CD45RO/CCR7/CD25/CD127/CD95/CD27. Post-sort purity exceeded 95% for all sorted populations. This sequence originates from a woman younger than 35 in good health. The material sequenced was central memory CD4+ T cells from blood. V is TRBV28 and J is TRBJ1-2; the D is unclear. The CDR3 bases are TGTGCCAGCAGTTTAACGGTATTAGGCTACACCTTC. Protein: CASSLTVLGYTF.